This T cell receptor (beta chain) was recovered during a study of cytomegalovirus exposure and HLA in healthy donors. Whole-study findings and limits: Later analysis found that TCR beta chains associated with HLA were more clonally expanded than other, equally common chains.

The V end lost 5 bases, the J end lost 1 base, and 8 bases lay between the germline ends. The CDR3 runs to 13 residues. CDR1 is LNHDA and CDR2 is SQIVND in the germline V gene (reference sequence). As concerns this clone: The antigen remains unidentified.

The primer mix had 60 Vbeta and 13 Jbeta primers. This table comes from immunoSEQ multiplex PCR, and its TCRdb copy is limited to in-frame clones, with some not included. The profile covers fewer than 200,000 clones, with roughly 80% appearing a single time and approximately 0.8% taken by the ten largest. Specimen: PBMCs. The rearrangement uses TRBV19 and TRBJ1-1; no definite D call. This sequence originates from a woman in her late teens or twenties in good health and CMV-seronegative. CDR3 DNA sequence: TGTGCCAGTAGTGTAACGGGGAACACTGAAGCTTTCTTT. Its protein is CASSVTGNTEAFF.